The sample holds many counts of the clone carrying this T cell receptor beta chain. Amplified TCR beta CDR3 regions came from RNA transcripts. HTBI primers were used for first-round RT-PCR of the TCR CDR3. TCRdb independently ran MiXCR on the multiplex PCR reads; one entry per CDR3 protein. Of under 400,000 distinct CDR3 sequences listed, 13% are singletons. The V end lost 3 bases, the J end lost 3 bases, and 17 bases lay between the germline ends. CDR3 length: 16 residues. Germline CDR1 reads KGHSH; CDR2 reads LQKENI. This sample was taken from a study of T cells in Graves' hyperthyroidism and ophthalmopathy. Study in general: Peripheral blood was acquired at first diagnosis, ahead of any therapy whatsoever.

Hyperthyroidism was newly diagnosed in patients aged 18 to 65 (duration under 2 months). Any patient presenting with uncontrolled infection, other autoimmune disease, pregnancy or lactation was left out. The authors took PBMCs from 7.5 to 10 ml fresh peripheral blood. The V and J genes are TRBV18 and TRBJ1-1; D is perhaps TRBD1 (6 bases). The source material was blood. This clonotype was sampled from a woman in her late teens or twenties with Graves' hyperthyroidism. CDR3 coding DNA: TGTGCCAGCTCACCCAGGGACACGCCTTTATACACTGAAGCTTTCTTT. Translated, it gives CASSPRDTPLYTEAFF.